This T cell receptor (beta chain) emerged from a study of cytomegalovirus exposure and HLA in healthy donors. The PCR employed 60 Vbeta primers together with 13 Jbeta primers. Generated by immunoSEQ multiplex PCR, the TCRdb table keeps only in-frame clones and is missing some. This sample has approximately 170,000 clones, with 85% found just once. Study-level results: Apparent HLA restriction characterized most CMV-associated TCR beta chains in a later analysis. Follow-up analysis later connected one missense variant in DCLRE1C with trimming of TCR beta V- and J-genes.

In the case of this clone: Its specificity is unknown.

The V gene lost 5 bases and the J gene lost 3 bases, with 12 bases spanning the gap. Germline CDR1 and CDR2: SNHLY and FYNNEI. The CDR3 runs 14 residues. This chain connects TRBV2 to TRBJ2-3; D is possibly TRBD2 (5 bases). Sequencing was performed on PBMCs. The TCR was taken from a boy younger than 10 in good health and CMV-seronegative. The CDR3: CASSLARRTDTQYF. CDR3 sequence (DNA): TGTGCCAGCAGTTTAGCGAGGAGGACAGATACGCAGTATTTT.